The 6 T cell receptor beta chains presented below share a single source sample, sequenced in a study of radiotherapy plus CTLA-4 blockade in lung cancer. Libraries were prepared by immunoSEQ multiplex PCR; TCRdb keeps only in-frame clonotypes and omits some of them. Here the sample spans approximately 69,000 clones, roughly three quarters being singletons. Sequenced material: peripheral blood, taken from a patient treated with radiotherapy plus ipilimumab. These receptor sequences come from a human donor with non-small cell lung cancer who had a complete response to radiotherapy plus ipilimumab.

The chain combines TRBV11-3 with TRBJ1-1, with 7 bases lining up with TRBD1. Germline V gene data show CDR1 as SGHNT and CDR2 as YENEEA. The CDR3 spans 15 residues. V lost 5 bases to trimming and J lost 3 bases; unmatched junction nucleotides: 9. CDR3 in amino acids: CASSPTPQGDTEAFF. Written as DNA, the CDR3 is TGTGCCAGCAGCCCCACTCCGCAGGGGGACACTGAAGCTTTCTTT.

The rearrangement uses TRBV27 and TRBJ2-1; tentative D call: TRBD1 (5 bases). CDR1 and CDR2 (germline): MNHEY, SMNVEV (reference sequence). V was pared by 2 bases and J by 0 bases, with 14 bases between. The CDR3 covers 17 residues. CDR3 sequence (DNA): TGTGCCAGCAGTTTAAGTTCACGGACAAGCTCCTACAATGAGCAGTTCTTC. Amino acid sequence: CASSLSSRTSSYNEQFF.

This clone was observed a single time. The chain uses TRBV25-1 and TRBJ1-5; 9 bases match TRBD1. The CDR3 consists of 13 residues. Losses at the gene ends were 8 bases for V and 5 bases for J; bases not matched to a gene: 4. The germline V gene encodes CDR1 MGHDK and CDR2 SYGVNS. The CDR3 DNA sequence: TGTGCCAGCGTACAGGGGGCACATCAGCCCCAGCATTTT. Amino acid sequence: CASVQGAHQPQHF.

This clone was picked up one time. The chain combines TRBV6-5 with TRBJ1-2, with D possibly TRBD1 on 5 matching bases. This CDR3 comprises 13 residues. The V and J ends lost 6 bases and 0 bases respectively, with 8 bases between them. Germline CDR1 reads MNHEY; CDR2 reads SVGAGI. In DNA, the CDR3 is TGTGCCAGCAGGGAGACAGCTAACTATGGCTACACCTTC. The encoded protein is CASRETANYGYTF.

The chain carries TRBV30 and TRBJ2-3, with no clear D. This CDR3 region has 15 residues. Germline V gene data show CDR1 as GTSNPN and CDR2 as SVGIG (reference sequence). With 3 bases removed from V and 9 bases from J, the gap between germline ends came to 22 bases. CDR3 sequence: CAWSPPADLTWTQYF. In nucleotides, the CDR3 is TGTGCCTGGAGCCCGCCGGCCGATTTAACTTGGACGCAGTATTTT.

Here the CDR3 DNA reads TGTGCCAGCAGTTTAGTTGGACTAGCGGGGGGCCCGAACACCGGGGAGCTGTTTTTT. It is translated as CASSLVGLAGGPNTGELFF. The J gene is TRBJ2-2, the V gene TRBV27; TRBD2 matches 14 bases. Germline CDR1 reads MNHEY; CDR2 reads SMNVEV (reference sequence). The CDR3 extends over 19 amino acids. With 2 bases clipped from V and 0 bases from J, the junction kept 5 bases outside the gene matches.